The rows below give T cell receptor beta chains drawn from one sample of a study of blood T cell repertoires in COVID-19. Repertoires were generated with immunoSEQ multiplex PCR, while TCRdb's copy carries only in-frame clones and drops some. This sample has 90,000 to 110,000 clones, with 70% to 85% found just once. The specimen sequenced was peripheral blood. The origin of the receptors is a woman older than 75 with active or convalescent COVID-19. CDR3s include the opening cysteine and the closing phenylalanine or tryptophan. Fields, in order: clone size, J gene, V gene, CDR3 length, D gene, CDR3 protein, CDR3 DNA. The D gene is left open where the match is weak. A clone size is listed for some rows: how often the clone was seen (once, few, many), or a class if it is expanded.

clone size: .; J gene: TRBJ2-7; V gene: TRBV5-1; CDR3 length: 14; D gene: TRBD2; CDR3 protein: CASSSRAGGGEQYF; CDR3 DNA: TGCGCCAGCAGCTCCCGAGCGGGAGGGGGCGAGCAGTACTTC
clone size: .; J gene: TRBJ1-2; V gene: TRBV5-5; CDR3 length: 17; D gene: .; CDR3 protein: CASGTRASRGQVYGYTF; CDR3 DNA: TGTGCCAGCGGAACTAGGGCTTCGCGGGGGCAGGTTTATGGCTACACCTTC
clone size: .; J gene: TRBJ1-1; V gene: TRBV5-4; CDR3 length: 15; D gene: .; CDR3 protein: CASSLESRMNTEAFF; CDR3 DNA: TGTGCCAGCAGCTTGGAATCCAGAATGAACACTGAAGCTTTCTTT
clone size: .; J gene: TRBJ1-6; V gene: TRBV4-1; CDR3 length: 13; D gene: TRBD1; CDR3 protein: CASSQRDSSPLHF; CDR3 DNA: TGCGCCAGCAGCCAAAGGGACAGTTCACCCCTCCACTTT
clone size: .; J gene: TRBJ2-3; V gene: TRBV10-3; CDR3 length: 16; D gene: TRBD2; CDR3 protein: CAIRATSGGGPDTQYF; CDR3 DNA: TGTGCCATCAGGGCAACTAGCGGAGGGGGGCCAGATACGCAGTATTTT
clone size: .; J gene: TRBJ2-7; V gene: TRBV7-9; CDR3 length: 11; D gene: TRBD1; CDR3 protein: CASSRQGVLYF; CDR3 DNA: TGTGCCAGCAGCAGACAGGGGGTACTGTACTTC
clone size: .; J gene: TRBJ1-1; V gene: TRBV11-1; CDR3 length: 14; D gene: TRBD1; CDR3 protein: CASSLDRGGTEAFF; CDR3 DNA: TGTGCCAGCAGCTTAGACAGGGGTGGCACTGAAGCTTTCTTT
clone size: .; J gene: TRBJ2-1; V gene: TRBV7-3; CDR3 length: 12; D gene: TRBD2; CDR3 protein: CASNSREYEQFF; CDR3 DNA: TGTGCCAGCAACTCGCGGGAGTATGAGCAGTTCTTC
clone size: .; J gene: TRBJ2-7; V gene: TRBV6-5; CDR3 length: 15; D gene: TRBD2; CDR3 protein: CASAKGRGGGHEQYF; CDR3 DNA: TGTGCCAGCGCCAAGGGGAGGGGAGGTGGGCACGAGCAGTACTTC
clone size: .; J gene: TRBJ2-1; V gene: TRBV28; CDR3 length: 15; D gene: .; CDR3 protein: CASSTPGDSYNEQFF; CDR3 DNA: TGTGCCAGCAGTACTCCGGGAGACTCCTACAATGAGCAGTTCTTC
clone size: .; J gene: TRBJ2-1; V gene: TRBV9; CDR3 length: 17; D gene: TRBD2; CDR3 protein: CASSVGLAGGRNNEQFF; CDR3 DNA: TGTGCCAGCAGCGTAGGACTAGCGGGAGGGCGAAACAATGAGCAGTTCTTC
clone size: .; J gene: TRBJ2-5; V gene: TRBV28; CDR3 length: 13; D gene: .; CDR3 protein: CASSLSDTETQYF; CDR3 DNA: TGTGCCAGCAGTTTATCGGACACGGAGACCCAGTACTTC
clone size: few; J gene: TRBJ1-1; V gene: TRBV10-1; CDR3 length: 14; D gene: .; CDR3 protein: CASSESPGGTEAFF; CDR3 DNA: TGCGCCAGCAGTGAGTCACCGGGGGGCACTGAAGCTTTCTTT
clone size: .; J gene: TRBJ2-2; V gene: TRBV7-7; CDR3 length: 15; D gene: .; CDR3 protein: CASSLEGADTGELFF; CDR3 DNA: TGTGCTAGCAGCTTAGAAGGGGCCGACACCGGGGAGCTGTTTTTT
clone size: .; J gene: TRBJ1-1; V gene: TRBV19; CDR3 length: 15; D gene: .; CDR3 protein: CASSTSRARGTEAFF; CDR3 DNA: TGTGCCAGTAGTACCAGTAGGGCACGGGGCACTGAAGCTTTCTTT
clone size: .; J gene: TRBJ2-5; V gene: TRBV13; CDR3 length: 14; D gene: TRBD2; CDR3 protein: CASASGTRQETQYF; CDR3 DNA: TGTGCCAGTGCAAGCGGGACTAGGCAAGAGACCCAGTACTTC
clone size: .; J gene: TRBJ2-3; V gene: TRBV24-1; CDR3 length: 17; D gene: TRBD2; CDR3 protein: CATSGRGGSESTDTQYF; CDR3 DNA: TGTGCCACCAGTGGTCGCGGGGGGTCGGAGAGCACAGATACGCAGTATTTT
clone size: .; J gene: TRBJ1-2; V gene: TRBV5-8; CDR3 length: 15; D gene: .; CDR3 protein: CASSPRTPIIYGYTF; CDR3 DNA: TGTGCCAGCAGCCCTAGGACACCTATCATCTATGGCTACACCTTC
clone size: .; J gene: TRBJ1-2; V gene: TRBV5-5; CDR3 length: 14; D gene: .; CDR3 protein: CASSLGRGGYGYTF; CDR3 DNA: TGTGCCAGCAGCTTGGGCCGGGGGGGCTATGGCTACACCTTC
clone size: .; J gene: TRBJ2-7; V gene: TRBV10-1; CDR3 length: 15; D gene: .; CDR3 protein: CASSEYSAGTYEQYF; CDR3 DNA: TGCGCCAGCAGTGAGTATTCGGCAGGGACCTACGAGCAGTACTTC
clone size: few; J gene: TRBJ1-5; V gene: TRBV24-1; CDR3 length: 15; D gene: TRBD1; CDR3 protein: CATSEGTGGYQPQHF; CDR3 DNA: TGTGCCACCAGTGAAGGGACAGGGGGATATCAGCCCCAGCATTTT
clone size: .; J gene: TRBJ2-4; V gene: TRBV2; CDR3 length: 12; D gene: .; CDR3 protein: CASSLSKNIQYF; CDR3 DNA: TGTGCCAGCAGTCTCTCCAAAAACATTCAGTACTTC